Presented here are 3 T cell receptor beta chains from one specimen sequenced in a study of cytomegalovirus exposure and HLA in healthy donors (dated by TCRdb to the late 2010s). Library generation was performed with the immunoSEQ multiplex PCR assay. For the multiplex PCR, a mixture combining 60 forward primers for TCR Vbeta segments and 13 reverse primers for TCR Jbeta segments was used. Not all clones reach the TCRdb copy of this immuneACCESS table, which keeps in-frame sequences only. Checked studies attribute under half of the gap to unresolved V genes and leave the rest unexplained. A total of 95,000 to 150,000 clones appear in this sample, roughly 76% of them only once. In total, the top ten clones hold 2% to 2.5% of the sample. Material: PBMCs. The receptors shown here come from a man under 40 in good health and CMV-seronegative.

The chain uses TRBV7-2 and TRBJ1-3; D possibly corresponds to TRBD1 (6 bases). Trimming took off 2 bases at V and 0 bases at J, with 11 bases between the two ends. The CDR3 covers 16 residues. Germline V CDR1 and CDR2: SGHTA, FQGNSA. For the CDR3, the DNA is TGTGCCAGCAGCTTACAGGGGACGGACTCTGGAAACACCATATATTTT. Its protein is CASSLQGTDSGNTIYF.

This rearrangement joins TRBV27 to TRBJ2-7; D is ambiguous. V lost 7 bases, J lost 3 bases, and 16 bases lay in between. The CDR3 loop spans 14 amino acids. The germline gives CDR1 MNHEY, CDR2 SMNVEV (reference sequence). The CDR3, as DNA: TGTGCCAGCACTCCCACCCAGGAAGGCTACGAGCAGTACTTC. Amino acids: CASTPTQEGYEQYF.

The CDR3 region is CASSFVPPTFPLHF. CDR3 DNA sequence: TGCGCCAGCAGCTTTGTACCCCCCACTTTCCCCCTCCACTTT. The chain couples TRBV5-1 to TRBJ1-6; D not resolved. In germline, CDR1 is SGHRS, CDR2 YFSETQ. CDR3 size: 14 residues. V lost 2 bases to trimming and J lost 13 bases, with 16 bases between them. Drawing the rest from reference TRBV5-1 and TRBJ1-6, the complete variable domain is KAGVTQTPRYLIKTRGQQVTLSCSPISGHRSVSWYQQTPGQGLQFLFEYFSETQRNKGNFPGRFSGRQFSNSRSEMNVSTLELGDSALYLCASSFVPPTFPLHFGNGTRLTVT.